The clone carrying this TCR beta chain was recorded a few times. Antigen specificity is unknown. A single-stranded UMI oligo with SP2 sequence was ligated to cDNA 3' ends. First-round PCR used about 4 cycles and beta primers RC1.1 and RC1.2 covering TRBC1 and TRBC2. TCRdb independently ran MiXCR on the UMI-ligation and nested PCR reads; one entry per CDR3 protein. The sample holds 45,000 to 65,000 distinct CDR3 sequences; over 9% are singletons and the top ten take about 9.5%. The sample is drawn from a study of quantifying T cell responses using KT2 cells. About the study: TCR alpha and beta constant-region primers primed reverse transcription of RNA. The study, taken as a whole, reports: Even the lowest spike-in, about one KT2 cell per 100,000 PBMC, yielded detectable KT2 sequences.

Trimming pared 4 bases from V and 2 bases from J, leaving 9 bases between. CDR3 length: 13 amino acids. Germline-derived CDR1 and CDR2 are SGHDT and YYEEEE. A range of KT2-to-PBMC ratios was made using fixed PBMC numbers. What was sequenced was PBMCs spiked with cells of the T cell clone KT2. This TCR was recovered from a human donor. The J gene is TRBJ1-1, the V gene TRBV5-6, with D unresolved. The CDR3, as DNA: TGTGCCAGCAGCATCGTGCCCAACACTGAAGCTTTCTTT. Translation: CASSIVPNTEAFF. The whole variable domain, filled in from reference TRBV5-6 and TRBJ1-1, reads DAGVTQSPTHLIKTRGQQVTLRCSPKSGHDTVSWYQQALGQGPQFIFQYYEEEERQRGNFPDRFSGHQFPNYSSELNVNALLLGDSALYLCASSIVPNTEAFFGQGTRLTVV.